One and the same sample provided the 29 T cell receptor beta chains below, sequenced in a study of graft-versus-host responses after intestinal transplantation. Some clones are missing from TCRdb's copy, which holds only in-frame ones; the method was immunoSEQ multiplex PCR. The sample has 130,000 or so clones, roughly nine tenths seen once; the top ten hold over 0.15%. These receptors have no identified antigens. Source: unstimulated CD4+ T cells sorted from spleen or lymph node cells, taken before intestinal transplant. The receptors derive from a human donor who received an intestinal transplant.

The gene calls are TRBV15 and TRBJ1-6; 7 nucleotides align to TRBD1. CDR3 size: 19 residues. Germline loops: CDR1 LNHNV, CDR2 YYDKDF (reference sequence). With 2 bases clipped from V and 6 bases from J, the junction kept 16 bases outside the gene matches. The CDR3 DNA sequence: TGTGCCACCAGCAGAAAGAACTTGCAGGGGGATCGTCGTAATTCACCCCTCCACTTT. It specifies CATSRKNLQGDRRNSPLHF.

This rearrangement joins TRBV5-1 to TRBJ2-7; TRBD1 matches at 9 bases. The germline gives CDR1 SGHRS, CDR2 YFSETQ. The CDR3 totals 14 residues. V was clipped by 4 bases and J by 3 bases; unmatched bases: 5. The CDR3 protein is CASSVTGGLYEQYF. The CDR3 bases are TGCGCCAGCAGCGTCACAGGGGGCCTCTACGAGCAGTACTTC.

This clone was picked up one time. The V and J genes are TRBV6-6 and TRBJ2-2, with 8 bases aligning to TRBD1. Trimming at V came to 5 bases and at J to 3 bases, leaving 5 bases not matched to a gene. The CDR3 contains 15 residues. Germline V CDR1 and CDR2: MNHNY, SVGAGI (reference sequence). The CDR3 loop is CASSVGQDYTGELFF. CDR3 nucleotide sequence: TGTGCCAGCAGTGTGGGACAGGACTACACCGGGGAGCTGTTTTTT.

The chain couples TRBV29-1 to TRBJ1-2, with a tentative D call TRBD1 (5 bases). The CDR3 consists of 12 residues. Germline CDR1 is SQVTM and CDR2 is ANQGSEA. V lost 0 bases and J lost 6, with 8 bases in between. This CDR3 is CSVEDRVNGYTF. In nucleotides, the CDR3 is TGCAGCGTTGAAGACAGGGTAAATGGCTACACCTTC.

The genes are TRBV5-4 and TRBJ1-1, with D unclear. The V end was cut by 8 bases, the J end by 1 base, with 12 bases between. From germline, CDR1 is SGHNT and CDR2 YYREEE (reference sequence). The length of the CDR3 is 13 residues. In DNA form, the CDR3 reads TGTGCCAGGAGTAATTTGCCGAACACTGAAGCTTTCTTT. Translation gives CARSNLPNTEAFF.

The chain uses TRBV15 and TRBJ2-5; D uncertain. This CDR3 contains 11 residues. Germline CDR1 and CDR2: LNHNV and YYDKDF (reference sequence). V was cut by 0 bases and J by 4 bases, with 0 bases left in between. The CDR3 DNA follows: TGTGCCACCAGCAGAGAAGAGACCCAGTACTTC. As protein: CATSREETQYF.

The rearrangement uses TRBV10-3 and TRBJ2-1; 10 bases align to TRBD2. V lost 6 bases, J lost 3 bases, and 8 bases stayed unmatched. The CDR3 totals 16 residues. Germline V gene sequence: CDR1 ENHRY, CDR2 SYGVKD. The CDR3 sequence: CAIRTERGGLYNEQFF. DNA of the CDR3: TGTGCCATCAGAACTGAGCGGGGGGGACTCTACAATGAGCAGTTCTTC.

This clone showed up just a few times. This chain joins TRBV5-1 and TRBJ1-5; 7 nucleotides line up with TRBD1. The V gene's germline CDR1 is SGHRS and CDR2 YFSETQ. J lost 1 base, V lost 0 bases, and 1 base had no gene match. This CDR3 region has 15 residues. The CDR3, as DNA: TGCGCCAGCAGCTTGGAGGGGGCGAGCAATCAGCCCCAGCATTTT. Its protein product is CASSLEGASNQPQHF.

The chain employs TRBV25-1 and TRBJ1-6; 8 nucleotides line up with TRBD1. Germline V CDR1 and CDR2: MGHDK, SYGVNS. Trimming took 7 bases from V and 7 from J; bases not matched to a gene: 6. This CDR3 region has 14 residues. For the CDR3, the DNA is TGTGCCAGCAATGAGGACAGGGCAAATTCACCCCTCCACTTT. Amino acid sequence: CASNEDRANSPLHF.

The chain is built from TRBV18 and TRBJ1-2; 9 nucleotides align to TRBD1. Germline V gene data show CDR1 as KGHSH and CDR2 as LQKENI. The CDR3 is made up of 16 amino acids. Trimming cost V 6 bases and J 2 bases; bases outside gene matches: 10. The CDR3, as DNA: TGTGCCAGCTCCCAAACCCTTGGACAGGGGAACTATGGCTACACCTTC. It codes for CASSQTLGQGNYGYTF.

This chain links TRBV30 with TRBJ1-6, with 9 bases that match TRBD1. From germline, CDR1 is GTSNPN and CDR2 SVGIG (reference sequence). The CDR3 length is 16 residues. Trimming at V came to 0 bases and at J to 9 bases, leaving 9 bases not matched to a gene. The DNA of the CDR3 is TGTGCCTGGAGTGTACCCGGGACAGGGATTGGTTCACCCCTCCACTTT. Translation gives CAWSVPGTGIGSPLHF. Combining the CDR3 with reference TRBV30 and TRBJ1-6 gives the whole variable domain SQTIHQWPATLVQPVGSPLSLECTVEGTSNPNLYWYRQAAGRGLQLLFYSVGIGQISSEVPQNLSASRPQDRQFILSSKKLLLSDSGFYLCAWSVPGTGIGSPLHFGNGTRLTVT.

This chain links TRBV12-5 with TRBJ1-5; no firm D call. The germline gives CDR1 LGHNT, CDR2 FRNRAP. The V and J ends lost 3 bases and 4 bases respectively, with 4 bases between them. The CDR3 runs to 12 residues. The CDR3 reads CASGLSNQPQHF. Here the CDR3 DNA reads TGTGCTAGTGGTTTATCAAATCAGCCCCAGCATTTT.

This sequence joins TRBV21-1 and TRBJ2-3; TRBD2 reflects the table's D call only, with no check against the DNA. TRBV21-1 is reported as a pseudogene. CDR3 length equals 17 residues. The CDR3: CASAGTSGGNLTDTQYF. CDR3 nucleotides: TGTGCCAGCGCCGGGACTAGCGGGGGGAATCTCACAGATACGCAGTATTTT.

The V gene is TRBV2, the J gene TRBJ1-1; tentatively, D is TRBD1 (6 bases). The V gene lost 6 bases and the J gene lost 0 bases, with 11 bases spanning the gap. The CDR3 contains 14 residues. Germline CDR1 and CDR2: SNHLY and FYNNEI. Here the CDR3 reads CASRATGLNTEAFF. The CDR3 DNA sequence: TGTGCCAGCAGAGCGACAGGATTGAACACTGAAGCTTTCTTT.

The chain recombines TRBV11-3 with TRBJ1-4, with 10 bases matching TRBD1. Losses at the gene ends were 5 bases for V and 8 bases for J; bases not matched to a gene: 14. The CDR3 has 17 residues. Germline assignment: CDR1 SGHNT and CDR2 YENEEA. CDR3 DNA: TGTGCCAGCAGCGGAGTTCCTGGACAGGGGGTGGGCGAAAAACTGTTTTTT. It translates to CASSGVPGQGVGEKLFF.

J is TRBJ1-2 and V is TRBV9; tentatively, D is TRBD1 (6 bases). Germline V gene data show CDR1 as SGDLS and CDR2 as YYNGEE. This CDR3 spans 16 amino acids. V was pared by 4 bases and J by 5 bases, with 21 bases between. CDR3 nucleotides: TGTGCCAGCAGCTCAACTCGGGGGGCCAACGGGTATGGCTACACCTTC. Translation gives CASSSTRGANGYGYTF.

J is TRBJ2-5 and V is TRBV5-1; perhaps TRBD1 as D (6 bases). CDR1 is SGHRS and CDR2 is YFSETQ in the germline V gene. Trimming pared 0 bases from V and 4 bases from J, leaving 10 bases between. The CDR3 runs 14 residues. CDR3 coding DNA: TGCGCCAGCAGCTTGGACAGGGTGGTAGAGACCCAGTACTTC. This codes for CASSLDRVVETQYF.

The V and J genes are TRBV25-1 and TRBJ1-5; a weak D match, TRBD1 (5 bases). The V gene's germline CDR1 is MGHDK and CDR2 SYGVNS. CDR3 length equals 18 residues. The germline V and J ends were trimmed by 2 bases and 0 bases, with 17 bases remaining between them. CDR3 in amino acids: CASSEKKRGIYSNQPQHF. The CDR3 nucleotides read TGTGCCAGCAGTGAAAAAAAAAGGGGCATCTATAGCAATCAGCCCCAGCATTTT.

The rearrangement uses TRBV10-2 and TRBJ1-2; 7 bases map to TRBD1. The CDR3 extends over 13 amino acids. With 4 bases clipped from V and 6 bases from J, the junction kept 5 bases outside the gene matches. CDR1 is WSHSY, CDR2 SAAADI, per germline. The chain's CDR3 is CASSAGGVDGYTF. The CDR3 DNA reads as TGCGCCAGCAGTGCAGGGGGGGTAGATGGCTACACCTTC.

The V call is TRBV7-7, the J call TRBJ2-5, with D perhaps TRBD2 (6 bases). Trimming shortened V by 4 bases and J by 4 bases, and 16 bases separated the two germline ends. This CDR3 spans 15 amino acids. Per the germline V gene, CDR1 is SSHAT and CDR2 is FNYEAQ (reference sequence). The DNA of the CDR3 is TGTGCCAGCAGCTCGGGGGACGGCCTGGGAGAGACCCAGTACTTC. Translating it yields CASSSGDGLGETQYF.

The chain carries TRBV4-1 and TRBJ2-7; unclear D gene. Germline CDR1 reads MGHRA; CDR2 reads YSYEKL. The V end lost 1 base, the J end lost 4 bases, and 8 bases lay between the germline ends. CDR3 length equals 13 residues. CDR3 loop: CASSQGIGYEQYF. Here the CDR3 DNA reads TGCGCCAGCAGCCAAGGAATAGGGTACGAGCAGTACTTC.

CDR3 protein: CASSPYPTGGNEAFF. CDR3 DNA sequence: TGTGCCAGCAGTCCGTACCCGACAGGGGGGAATGAAGCTTTCTTT. This chain joins TRBV6-1 and TRBJ1-1; TRBD1 agrees at 9 bases. The CDR3 runs to 15 residues. Germline CDR1 MNHNS, CDR2 SASEGT. Germline trimming cut 5 bases from V and 7 bases from J; bases unmatched to any gene: 11.

The J gene is TRBJ1-2, the V gene TRBV28, with no clear D. The length of the CDR3 is 13 residues. The germline CDR1 and CDR2 sequences are MDHEN and SYDVKM. Trimming pared 6 bases from V and 4 bases from J, leaving 12 bases between. The CDR3 region has the DNA TGTGCCAGCAGCAGCTCCCGTTCCTATGGCTACACCTTC. Protein: CASSSSRSYGYTF.

This chain uses TRBV18 with TRBJ2-2; 7 nucleotides line up with TRBD1. This CDR3 spans 16 amino acids. Looked up from germline, CDR1 is KGHSH and CDR2 is LQKENI. V shed 6 bases, J shed 3 bases, and the junction held 10 bases outside the gene matches. CDR3 sequence (DNA): TGTGCCAGCTCGCGCGCCGGGACAGCCTACACCGGGGAGCTGTTTTTT. The encoded protein is CASSRAGTAYTGELFF.

The chain carries TRBV19 and TRBJ1-6; D is ambiguous. Trimming took 1 base from V and 11 from J, leaving 9 bases between them. The germline V gene has CDR1 LNHDA and CDR2 SQIVND (reference sequence). The CDR3 length is 13 residues. The CDR3 DNA sequence: TGTGCCAGTAGTATAGTCGGCTCCACACCCCTCCACTTT. Amino acids: CASSIVGSTPLHF.

Remarks on this clone: This sample also contains other DNA sequences that code for the same CDR3. The chain is built from TRBV5-6 and TRBJ1-2; a possible D gene is TRBD1 (6 bases). The CDR3 sequence is 13 residues long. The germline V gene encodes CDR1 SGHDT and CDR2 YYEEEE. V was clipped by 2 bases and J by 3 bases, with 8 bases between them. The CDR3 protein is CASSFSGDYGYTF. The CDR3 nucleotides are TGTGCCAGCAGCTTTTCAGGGGACTATGGCTACACCTTC.

This rearrangement joins TRBV6-5 to TRBJ2-6, with 7 bases fitting TRBD1. This CDR3 is 15 amino acids long. CDR1 and CDR2 (germline): MNHEY, SVGAGI. V was pared by 8 bases and J by 2 bases, with 6 bases of the junction left unmatched. For the CDR3, the DNA is TGTGCCAGCGGCCACAGGGGCACTGGGGCCAACGTCCTGACTTTC. Translated, it gives CASGHRGTGANVLTF.

V and J are TRBV18 and TRBJ2-7; either TRBD1 or TRBD2 may supply D (5 bases each). This CDR3 comprises 13 residues. V was cut by 3 bases and J by 3 bases, with 9 bases left in between. The germline CDR1 and CDR2 sequences are KGHSH and LQKENI. CDR3 in DNA: TGTGCCAGCTCACCGGGACGGAACTACGAGCAGTACTTC. Protein product: CASSPGRNYEQYF. The full variable domain, its missing parts supplied by reference TRBV18 and TRBJ2-7, is NAGVMQNPRHLVRRRGQEARLRCSPMKGHSHVYWYRQLPEEGLKFMVYLQKENIIDESGMPKERFSAEFPKEGPSILRIQQVVRGDSAAYFCASSPGRNYEQYFGPGTRLTVT.

This rearrangement joins TRBV4-2 to TRBJ1-1, with a possible D match to TRBD1 (5 bases). The CDR3 totals 13 residues. The germline V gene encodes CDR1 LGHNA and CDR2 YNFKEQ. V lost 6 bases, J lost 3 bases, and 11 bases lay in between. CDR3 coding DNA: TGTGCCAGCAGTAGGTTAGGGGACACTGAAGCTTTCTTT. Translating it yields CASSRLGDTEAFF.